This is a list of T cell receptor beta chains from one sample in a study of cytomegalovirus exposure and HLA in healthy donors. Measured with immunoSEQ multiplex PCR; TCRdb has only the in-frame clones, and not every one. The data contain over 200,000 clones, 85% to 90% of them singletons. The sample consisted of PBMCs. The source is a young woman in good health and CMV-seronegative. CDR3s leave out the opening cysteine and the closing phenylalanine or tryptophan. D genes are given only for firm matches. Rows give clone size only sometimes, using once, few, many, or a class for an expanded clone.

d_gene: .
v_gene: TRBV19
abundance: few
CDR3aa: ASSKGLYGYT

d_gene: TRBD1
v_gene: TRBV15
abundance: .
CDR3aa: ATSRRGTASSNTEAF

d_gene: TRBD1
v_gene: TRBV5-6
abundance: once
CDR3aa: ASSLQGHEQF

d_gene: TRBD2
v_gene: TRBV28
abundance: .
CDR3aa: ASRPTRYGRGRF

d_gene: TRBD1
v_gene: TRBV5-1
abundance: .
CDR3aa: ASGRGTGFFRELF

d_gene: TRBD1
v_gene: TRBV9
abundance: .
CDR3aa: ASSARGRTPYEQY

d_gene: .
v_gene: TRBV29-1
abundance: .
CDR3aa: SVAEGMRSPLH

d_gene: .
v_gene: TRBV2
abundance: .
CDR3aa: ASSGRGTGELF

d_gene: .
v_gene: TRBV5-1
abundance: .
CDR3aa: ASSDPGEYEKLF

d_gene: TRBD1
v_gene: TRBV2
abundance: .
CDR3aa: ASSEEVGTGRYEQY